Following are 30 T cell receptor beta chains from one sample sequenced in a study of shared clonotypes between healthy human individuals (TCRdb year 2020). Libraries were made using the immunoSEQ multiplex PCR assay. TCRdb provides this immuneACCESS table in a form limited to in-frame rearrangements. Some clones are lacking; in checked studies, under half of them reflect an unresolved V gene, and why the rest are absent is not known. Counted in this sample were about 2.5 million clones; around 90% of them appeared once. 0.3% to 0.4% of the sample goes to the ten largest clones. Material: naive CD4+ T cells from PBMCs. The cell subset or site label for this specimen denotes: CD45RA+ positively selected. These receptors were collected from a young man in good health. Some clones in this sample may be carry-over from other donors' samples.

About this clone: This CDR3 is also generated by other DNA sequences in the sample. The rearrangement uses TRBV2 and TRBJ1-5, with D possibly matching TRBD1 (6 bases). The V gene lost 4 bases and the J gene lost 2 bases, with 9 bases spanning the gap. CDR1 is SNHLY, CDR2 FYNNEI, per germline. The CDR3 runs to 14 residues. The CDR3 spells CASSGGGGNQPQHF. CDR3 sequence (DNA): TGTGCCAGCAGTGGGGGGGGCGGCAATCAGCCCCAGCATTTT.

This clone was seen once. This chain joins TRBV6-1 and TRBJ2-6, with D possibly matching TRBD2 (5 bases). The germline V gene has CDR1 MNHNS and CDR2 SASEGT. V dropped 5 bases and J dropped 0 bases, with 8 bases sitting between them. The CDR3 extends over 15 amino acids. For the CDR3, the DNA is TGTGCCAGCAGTTCTGCGGGCTCTGGGGCCAACGTCCTGACTTTC. This translates into CASSSAGSGANVLTF.

V gene TRBV27 combines with J gene TRBJ1-4; the match to TRBD1 covers 9 bases. Germline-derived CDR1 and CDR2 are MNHEY and SMNVEV (reference sequence). The CDR3 is 13 amino acids. The V and J ends lost 6 bases and 8 bases, in that order; junction bases with no gene match: 4. CDR3 nucleotides: TGTGCCAGCAGGGGGACAGGGTACGAAAAACTGTTTTTT. Translated: CASRGTGYEKLFF.

This chain joins TRBV6-6 and TRBJ2-1; 11 nucleotides agree with TRBD1. The CDR3 length is 15 residues. The V gene's germline CDR1 is MNHNY and CDR2 SVGAGI (reference sequence). With V trimmed by 5 bases and J by 4 bases, 4 bases remained unmatched. The CDR3 region has the DNA TGTGCCAGCAGTGGACAGGGGGCCGCATACAATGAGCAGTTCTTC. Encoded protein: CASSGQGAAYNEQFF.

V is TRBV4-1 and J is TRBJ1-2; maybe TRBD1 (5 bases). With 3 bases removed from V and 4 bases from J, the gap between germline ends came to 12 bases. CDR1 and CDR2 (germline): MGHRA, YSYEKL. This CDR3 has 14 residues. The CDR3 loop reads CASSHGGAGYGYTF. For the CDR3, the DNA is TGCGCCAGCAGCCACGGAGGGGCGGGCTATGGCTACACCTTC.

The rearrangement joins TRBV6-4 to TRBJ1-1; weak D call: TRBD1 (6 bases). The CDR3 consists of 14 residues. The germline V gene has CDR1 MRHNA and CDR2 SNTAGT. Trimming cost V 4 bases and J 0 bases, with 9 bases left between them. The CDR3 loop is CASSVDRLNTEAFF. Written as DNA, the CDR3 is TGTGCCAGCAGTGTTGACAGGTTGAACACTGAAGCTTTCTTT.

The chain has TRBV6-6 and TRBJ1-5; D possibly corresponds to TRBD1 (6 bases). V dropped 8 bases and J dropped 4 bases, with 18 bases sitting between them. The CDR3 covers 15 residues. Germline V CDR1 and CDR2: MNHNY, SVGAGI (reference sequence). CDR3 loop: CASGGRWGPNQPQHF. The CDR3 DNA reads as TGTGCCAGCGGGGGGAGGTGGGGGCCGAATCAGCCCCAGCATTTT.

This chain joins TRBV9 and TRBJ1-4, with D hard to call. V was clipped by 0 bases and J by 0 bases, with 9 bases between them. Per germline, CDR1 SGDLS and CDR2 YYNGEE. This CDR3 has 16 residues. The CDR3 sequence: CASSVAASATNEKLFF. The CDR3 nucleotides are TGTGCCAGCAGCGTAGCTGCTTCCGCAACTAATGAAAAACTGTTTTTT.

Concerning this clone: The sample has other DNA sequences that encode this CDR3 too. J is TRBJ2-3 and V is TRBV29-1; D is uncertain. The ends were cut back, 3 bases at V and 3 bases at J, with 7 bases in the middle. Germline V gives CDR1 SQVTM, CDR2 ANQGSEA. CDR3 length equals 12 residues. CDR3 coding DNA: TGCAGCGTTGATCAAGGAACAGATACGCAGTATTTT. This sequence encodes CSVDQGTDTQYF.

The chain uses TRBV5-1 and TRBJ2-7; 7 positions agree with TRBD2. V was clipped by 4 bases and J by 7 bases; unmatched bases: 14. Germline-derived CDR1 and CDR2 are SGHRS and YFSETQ. The CDR3 is 15 amino acids. CDR3 protein: CASSPLTSWWGEQYF. In DNA, the CDR3 is TGCGCCAGCAGCCCACTGACTAGCTGGTGGGGTGAGCAGTACTTC.

The chain combines TRBV7-2 with TRBJ1-2; TRBD1 agrees at 7 bases. After removal of 1 base from V and 3 bases from J, the junction contained 5 bases not matched to a gene. CDR3 size: 15 residues. The germline V gene encodes CDR1 SGHTA and CDR2 FQGNSA. The CDR3 is CASSLDYRGDYGYTF. CDR3 bases: TGTGCCAGCAGCTTAGATTACAGGGGCGACTATGGCTACACCTTC.

This rearrangement joins TRBV5-1 to TRBJ2-2, with 9 bases aligning to TRBD1. Trimming cost V 4 bases and J 6 bases; bases outside gene matches: 4. This CDR3 has 14 amino acids. The V gene's germline CDR1 is SGHRS and CDR2 YFSETQ. CDR3 sequence reads: CASSGWTGAGELFF. The CDR3 DNA reads as TGCGCCAGCAGCGGGTGGACAGGGGCCGGGGAGCTGTTTTTT. The variable domain in full, completed from reference TRBV5-1 and TRBJ2-2, reads KAGVTQTPRYLIKTRGQQVTLSCSPISGHRSVSWYQQTPGQGLQFLFEYFSETQRNKGNFPGRFSGRQFSNSRSEMNVSTLELGDSALYLCASSGWTGAGELFFGEGSRLTVL.

The chain carries TRBV27 and TRBJ2-5; 9 bases match TRBD1. The length of the CDR3 is 14 residues. J lost 5 bases, V lost 6 bases, and 7 bases had no gene match. Germline CDR1 is MNHEY and CDR2 is SMNVEV (reference sequence). The CDR3 DNA reads TGTGCCAGCAGAGGGACAGGGTCCGGGGAGACCCAGTACTTC. This translates into CASRGTGSGETQYF.

This clone has only one observation. The DNA for the CDR3 is TGTGCCAGCAGCTTAGCCCTGACGGGGTCCAATGAGCAGTTCTTC. Amino acids: CASSLALTGSNEQFF. The chain recombines TRBV11-2 with TRBJ2-1; a possible D gene is TRBD2 (5 bases). The germline gives CDR1 SGHAT, CDR2 FQNNGV. Deletions cut 1 base from V and 6 bases from J, with 13 bases between. The CDR3 consists of 15 residues.

The chain employs TRBV7-2 and TRBJ1-1, with D perhaps matching TRBD1 (6 bases). The V and J ends lost 0 bases and 4 bases respectively, with 12 bases between them. The CDR3 length is 15 residues. Germline V gene lookup returns CDR1 SGHTA and CDR2 FQGNSA. In DNA, the CDR3 is TGTGCCAGCAGCTTAGCTCGGGGACAAAGCACTGAAGCTTTCTTT. This encodes CASSLARGQSTEAFF.

The rearrangement joins TRBV30 to TRBJ1-4; D possibly corresponds to TRBD1 (5 bases). Trimming took 0 bases from V and 3 from J, leaving 11 bases between them. CDR1 is GTSNPN and CDR2 is SVGIG in the germline V gene (reference sequence). There are 15 residues in the CDR3. The CDR3 is CAWSVFQGPNEKLFF. For the CDR3, the DNA is TGTGCCTGGAGTGTATTTCAGGGTCCTAATGAAAAACTGTTTTTT.

The rearrangement uses TRBV7-2 and TRBJ2-1; 9 bases agree with TRBD2. Trimming at V came to 3 bases and at J to 7 bases, leaving 10 bases not matched to a gene. The CDR3 covers 16 residues. Germline assignment: CDR1 SGHTA and CDR2 FQGNSA. This CDR3 reads CASSFRAGGGRNEQFF. The CDR3 nucleotides are TGTGCCAGCAGCTTCCGGGCGGGAGGGGGTAGGAATGAGCAGTTCTTC.

The V and J genes are TRBV4-2 and TRBJ1-1; D uncertain. V dropped 0 bases and J dropped 10 bases, with 12 bases sitting between them. CDR1 is LGHNA and CDR2 is YNFKEQ in the germline V gene. The CDR3 consists of 13 residues. This chain's CDR3 is CASSQDRADGAFF. CDR3 DNA: TGTGCCAGCAGCCAAGATCGGGCGGATGGAGCTTTCTTT.

This clone was picked up a small number of times. The V gene is TRBV10-1, the J gene TRBJ1-1; D unclear. Germline V gene sequence: CDR1 WNHNN, CDR2 SYGVQD (reference sequence). Deletions cut 0 bases from V and 3 bases from J, with 8 bases between. There are 14 residues in the CDR3. The CDR3 protein is CASSESSSYTEAFF. The CDR3 coding sequence is TGCGCCAGCAGTGAGTCTTCAAGTTACACTGAAGCTTTCTTT.

This clone appeared once. The rearrangement links TRBV28 to TRBJ2-1; maybe TRBD2 (5 bases). Germline CDR1 MDHEN, CDR2 SYDVKM. V was shortened by 10 bases and J by 8 bases, with 21 bases between the two germline ends. This CDR3 contains 14 residues. The CDR3 region has the DNA TGTGCCAACTCTCCCCCGGGGTCTAGGGATGAGCAGTTCTTC. Translated: CANSPPGSRDEQFF.

The chain uses TRBV7-9 and TRBJ1-1, with D hard to call. V lost 0 bases to trimming and J lost 0 bases, with 5 bases between them. The CDR3 has 14 amino acids. Germline loops: CDR1 SEHNR, CDR2 FQNEAQ (reference sequence). The chain's CDR3 is CASSLAPLNTEAFF. The CDR3 DNA sequence: TGTGCCAGCAGCTTAGCGCCACTGAACACTGAAGCTTTCTTT. The entire variable domain, with the rest obtained from reference TRBV7-9 and TRBJ1-1, is as follows: DTGVSQNPRHKITKRGQNVTFRCDPISEHNRLYWYRQTLGQGPEFLTYFQNEAQLEKSRLLSDRFSAERPKGSFSTLEIQRTEQGDSAMYLCASSLAPLNTEAFFGQGTRLTVV.

This rearrangement joins TRBV5-4 to TRBJ2-5; D is ambiguous. The CDR3 is 14 residues long. The germline CDR1 and CDR2 sequences are SGHNT and YYREEE (reference sequence). V dropped 4 bases and J dropped 5 bases, with 15 bases sitting between them. The CDR3 region has the DNA TGTGCCAGCAGCCCGCCAGACGGCAGGGAGACCCAGTACTTC. Amino acid sequence: CASSPPDGRETQYF.

The chain joins TRBV20-1 to TRBJ2-5, with 8 bases aligning to TRBD1. V was pared by 5 bases and J by 6 bases, with 2 bases of the junction left unmatched. CDR1 and CDR2 from the germline V gene are DFQATT and SNEGSKA (reference sequence). The CDR3 length is 11 residues. The CDR3 reads CSAGTGQTQYF. CDR3 sequence (DNA): TGCAGTGCTGGGACAGGACAGACCCAGTACTTC.

This clone occurred once. The V call is TRBV7-2, the J call TRBJ1-2; no definite D call. Germline CDR1 and CDR2: SGHTA and FQGNSA. The V end lost 5 bases, the J end lost 8 bases, and 12 bases lay between the germline ends. The CDR3 has 12 residues. The CDR3 sequence: CASSPFRSGYTF. CDR3 in DNA: TGTGCCAGCAGCCCCTTTAGGTCGGGCTACACCTTC.

The V and J genes are TRBV7-9 and TRBJ1-1, with D tentatively TRBD1 (6 bases). CDR1 and CDR2 from the germline V gene are SEHNR and FQNEAQ (reference sequence). The CDR3 is 15 amino acids. With 2 bases removed from V and 1 base from J, the gap between germline ends came to 11 bases. The CDR3 region is CASSLKSGANTEAFF. CDR3 coding DNA: TGTGCCAGCAGCTTAAAGTCGGGGGCGAACACTGAAGCTTTCTTT.

In this sample, this clone turned up once. The chain links TRBV1 to TRBJ1-4; the table names TRBD1, a call not compared with the DNA. TRBV1 is recorded as a pseudogene. The CDR3 length is 15 residues. The CDR3 nucleotides are TGCACCAGCAGCCACAGAACAGGGGGCGACGAAAAACTGTTTTTT. Its translation: CTSSHRTGGDEKLFF.

The chain has TRBV30 and TRBJ2-2; D is possibly TRBD2 (5 bases). The CDR3 runs to 19 residues. Deletions cut 0 bases from V and 3 bases from J, with 23 bases between. Germline V gene data show CDR1 as GTSNPN and CDR2 as SVGIG (reference sequence). The CDR3 here is CAWSVWWERKKSDTGELFF. The CDR3 DNA sequence: TGTGCCTGGAGTGTATGGTGGGAGAGGAAGAAGTCGGACACCGGGGAGCTGTTTTTT.

The genes are TRBV10-3 and TRBJ2-1, with TRBD2 matching over 7 bases. This CDR3 has 14 amino acids. Germline CDR1 ENHRY, CDR2 SYGVKD. V lost 11 bases to trimming and J lost 0 bases; unmatched junction nucleotides: 7. The CDR3 region has the DNA TGTGCCGCCGGGGGAGGGAGCTCCTACAATGAGCAGTTCTTC. Translation gives CAAGGGSSYNEQFF.

The chain recombines TRBV15 with TRBJ2-2; D call uncertain. CDR1 LNHNV and CDR2 YYDKDF come from the germline V gene (reference sequence). Trimming took 0 bases from V and 3 from J, leaving 17 bases between them. This CDR3 has 18 residues. The CDR3 sequence: CATSRDSRRQTYTGELFF. As DNA, the CDR3 is TGTGCCACCAGCAGAGATTCGCGGCGGCAAACCTACACCGGGGAGCTGTTTTTT.

This chain joins TRBV27 and TRBJ2-7, with 7 nucleotides matching TRBD2. The CDR3 contains 15 residues. CDR1 and CDR2 from the germline V gene are MNHEY and SMNVEV (reference sequence). The ends lost 6 bases at V and 0 bases at J; junction bases unmatched: 8. The CDR3: CASRTPSSGSYEQYF. CDR3 DNA sequence: TGTGCCAGCAGAACCCCGTCTAGCGGCTCCTACGAGCAGTACTTC.